This TCR beta chain was identified during a study of T cell responses to AZD1222 COVID-19 vaccine. Analysis merged second doses at about 4 or about 12 weeks. This table comes from immunoSEQ multiplex PCR, and its TCRdb copy is limited to in-frame clones, with some not included. The sample has 110,000 to 150,000 clones; approximately 90% are singletons. Remarks on this clone: As yet, its antigen is unknown.

CDR1 SGHDN and CDR2 FVKESK come from the germline V gene. The CDR3 is 14 residues long. Trimming left V 5 bases short and J 8 bases short, with 15 bases between. Study-level points and caveats: Every sample of the repertoires postdated the peak T cell response. Spike-specific TCR breadth and depth rose after two AZD1222 doses.

The genes are TRBV14 and TRBJ1-4; D remains ambiguous. The sample was peripheral blood, taken 28 days after the second AZD1222 dose. The source of this sequence is an adult who received the AZD1222 COVID-19 vaccine. CDR3 protein: CASSAPGSGEKLFF. The CDR3 DNA follows: TGTGCCAGCAGCGCACCGGGGAGCGGAGAAAAACTGTTTTTT.